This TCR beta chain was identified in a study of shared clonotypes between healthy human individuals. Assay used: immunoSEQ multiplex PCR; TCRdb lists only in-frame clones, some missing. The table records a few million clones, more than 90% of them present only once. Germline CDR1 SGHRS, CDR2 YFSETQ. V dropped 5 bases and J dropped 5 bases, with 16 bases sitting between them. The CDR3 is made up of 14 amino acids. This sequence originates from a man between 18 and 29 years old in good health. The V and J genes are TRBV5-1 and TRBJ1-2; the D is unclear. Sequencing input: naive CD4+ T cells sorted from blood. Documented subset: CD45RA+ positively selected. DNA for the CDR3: TGCGCCAGCAGACCTACACCCAGTGTGTATGGCTACACCTTC. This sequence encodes CASRPTPSVYGYTF.